The 8 T cell receptor beta chains reported below all come from one sample, sequenced in a study of blood T cell repertoires in COVID-19. Libraries were prepared by immunoSEQ multiplex PCR; TCRdb keeps only in-frame clonotypes and omits some of them. In the table there are tens of thousands of clones, roughly four fifths of which are singletons. The sequenced sample consisted of peripheral blood. The origin of the receptors is a woman older than 75 with acute or convalescent COVID-19.

V usage is TRBV19 and J usage is TRBJ2-7; 9 nucleotides agree with TRBD2. The V and J ends lost 3 bases and 1 base, in that order; junction bases with no gene match: 4. Germline lookup yields CDR1 LNHDA and CDR2 SQIVND (reference sequence). CDR3 length: 15 amino acids. In DNA form, the CDR3 reads TGTGCCAGTAGTATTATAGCGGGAGAGTCCTACGAGCAGTACTTC. Translation gives CASSIIAGESYEQYF.

This clone was detected only a few times. The V and J genes are TRBV5-4 and TRBJ2-5; D is unresolved. The V end lost 4 bases, the J end lost 5 bases, and 12 bases lay between the germline ends. CDR1 and CDR2 from the germline V gene are SGHNT and YYREEE (reference sequence). The CDR3 runs to 13 residues. CDR3 in amino acids: CASSTSRSETQYF. CDR3 coding DNA: TGTGCCAGCAGCACATCTAGAAGCGAGACCCAGTACTTC.

The chain is built from TRBV9 and TRBJ1-4; TRBD1 is a possible D gene (6 bases). The CDR3 has 15 amino acids. The germline gives CDR1 SGDLS, CDR2 YYNGEE. The germline V and J ends were trimmed by 4 bases and 4 bases, with 14 bases remaining between them. CDR3 sequence: CASSPGGHRNEKLFF. The CDR3 nucleotides are TGTGCCAGCAGCCCTGGGGGACACCGTAATGAAAAACTGTTTTTT.

This clone has only a few counts. The chain joins TRBV12-2 to TRBJ2-5; TRBD1, the table's D call, lacks a check against the DNA. TRBV12-2 is shown as a pseudogene. There are 15 residues in the CDR3. CDR3 bases: TGTGCAAGTCGCCACGGGACAGAGATCCAAGAGACCCAGTACTTC. Protein sequence: CASRHGTEIQETQYF.

The V and J genes are TRBV7-7 and TRBJ2-7; D possibly corresponds to TRBD1 (6 bases). Germline V lookup: CDR1 SSHAT, CDR2 FNYEAQ (reference sequence). The germline V and J ends were trimmed by 1 base and 5 bases, with 9 bases remaining between them. The CDR3 totals 13 residues. This CDR3 reads CASSLGAGDEQYF. The CDR3 bases are TGTGCCAGCAGCTTAGGGGCAGGGGACGAGCAGTACTTC.

J is TRBJ2-1 and V is TRBV7-9; the match to TRBD1 covers 12 bases. V lost 5 bases and J lost 7; bases outside the gene matches: 6. The CDR3 is made up of 15 amino acids. Germline V gene sequence: CDR1 SEHNR, CDR2 FQNEAQ (reference sequence). As DNA, the CDR3 is TGTGCCAGCAGCCAGGGACAGGGGGCAGGTAATGAGCAGTTCTTC. Residues: CASSQGQGAGNEQFF.

In this sample, this clone turned up once. CDR3 residues: CASSTLAGGPGNEQFF. CDR3 bases: TGCGCCAGCAGTACCTTAGCGGGAGGGCCCGGCAATGAGCAGTTCTTC. The rearrangement links TRBV10-2 to TRBJ2-1; 11 nucleotides match TRBD2. Germline assignment: CDR1 WSHSY and CDR2 SAAADI. Germline trimming cut 5 bases from V and 6 bases from J; bases unmatched to any gene: 9. The CDR3 extends over 16 amino acids.

V and J are TRBV6-5 and TRBJ2-3; 8 bases align to TRBD2. Looked up from germline, CDR1 is MNHEY and CDR2 is SVGAGI. The CDR3 runs to 15 residues. V dropped 0 bases and J dropped 7; count of bases not matched to a gene: 6. CDR3 in amino acids: CASSYSGLAGNTQYF. CDR3 nucleotide sequence: TGTGCCAGCAGTTACTCGGGATTAGCGGGGAATACGCAGTATTTT.